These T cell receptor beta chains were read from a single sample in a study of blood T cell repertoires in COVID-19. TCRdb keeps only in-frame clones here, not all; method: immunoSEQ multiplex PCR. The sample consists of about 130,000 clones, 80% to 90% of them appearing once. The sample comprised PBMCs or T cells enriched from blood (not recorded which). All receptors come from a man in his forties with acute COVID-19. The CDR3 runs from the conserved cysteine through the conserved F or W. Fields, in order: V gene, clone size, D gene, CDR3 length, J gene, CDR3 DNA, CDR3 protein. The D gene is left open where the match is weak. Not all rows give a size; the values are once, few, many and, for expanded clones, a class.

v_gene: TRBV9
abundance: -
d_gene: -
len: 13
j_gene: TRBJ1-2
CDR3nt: TGTGCCAGCAGCTCCCGGACAGCTTATGGCTACACCTTC
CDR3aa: CASSSRTAYGYTF

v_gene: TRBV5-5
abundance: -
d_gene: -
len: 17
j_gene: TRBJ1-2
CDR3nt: TGTGCCAGCAGCCCCGCCCTCCGGGGGTTGCGGGGCTATGGCTACACCTTC
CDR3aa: CASSPALRGLRGYGYTF

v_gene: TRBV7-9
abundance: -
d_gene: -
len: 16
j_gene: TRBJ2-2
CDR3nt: TGTGCCAGCAGCTCCGGGTCTCGGATCGGGACCGGGGAGCTGTTTTTT
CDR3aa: CASSSGSRIGTGELFF

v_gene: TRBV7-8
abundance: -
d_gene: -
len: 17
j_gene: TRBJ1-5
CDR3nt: TGTGCCAGCAGCTCAACTGGGGGGTTTCTTAGCAATCAGCCCCAGCATTTT
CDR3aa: CASSSTGGFLSNQPQHF

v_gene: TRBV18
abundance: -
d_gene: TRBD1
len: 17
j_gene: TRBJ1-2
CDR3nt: TGTGCCAGCTCGTCCGGGACAGGGACCTCCGGAAAGTACGGCTACACCTTC
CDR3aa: CASSSGTGTSGKYGYTF

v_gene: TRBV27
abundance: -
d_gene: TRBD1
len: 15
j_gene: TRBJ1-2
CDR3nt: TGTGCCAGCGGGAGGGGGACAGGGGGCGCCTGGGGCTACACCTTC
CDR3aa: CASGRGTGGAWGYTF

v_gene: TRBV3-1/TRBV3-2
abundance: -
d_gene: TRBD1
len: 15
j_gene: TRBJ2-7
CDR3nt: TGTGCCAGCAGCCAAGAAGGGACAGTATTACGTGAGCAGTACTTC
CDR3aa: CASSQEGTVLREQYF

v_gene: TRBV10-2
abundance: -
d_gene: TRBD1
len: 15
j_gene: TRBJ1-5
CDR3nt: TGCGCCAGCAGTGAGGCGACAGGGGAGAATCAGCCCCAGCATTTT
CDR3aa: CASSEATGENQPQHF

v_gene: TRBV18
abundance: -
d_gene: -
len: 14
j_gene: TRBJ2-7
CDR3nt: TGTGCCAGCTCATCAAACTCGAGCTCCTACGAGCAGTACTTC
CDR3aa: CASSSNSSSYEQYF

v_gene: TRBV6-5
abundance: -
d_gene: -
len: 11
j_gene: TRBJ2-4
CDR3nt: TGTGCCAGCAGTTCAGGGGACATTCAGTACTTC
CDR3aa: CASSSGDIQYF

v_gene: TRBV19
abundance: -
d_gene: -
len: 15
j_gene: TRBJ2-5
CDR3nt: TGTGCCAGTAGTACAAGCCCCGGTCACCGAGAGACCCAGTACTTC
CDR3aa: CASSTSPGHRETQYF

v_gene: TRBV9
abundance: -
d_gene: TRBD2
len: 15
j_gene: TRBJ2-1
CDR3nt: TGTGCCAGCAGCGGGGGACTAGCGGGAGATAATGAGCAGTTCTTC
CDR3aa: CASSGGLAGDNEQFF

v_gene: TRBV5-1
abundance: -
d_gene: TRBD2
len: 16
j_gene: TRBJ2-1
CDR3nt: TGCGCCAGCAGCTTGGCCGGGGGGGTCCCCTACAATGAGCAGTTCTTC
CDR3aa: CASSLAGGVPYNEQFF

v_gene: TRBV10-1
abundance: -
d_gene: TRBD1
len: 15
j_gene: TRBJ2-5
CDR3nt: TGCGCCAGCAGTGAGGGACAGGGTCCCCGGGAGACCCAGTACTTC
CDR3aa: CASSEGQGPRETQYF

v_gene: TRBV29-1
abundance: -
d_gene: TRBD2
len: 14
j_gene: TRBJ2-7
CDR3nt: TGCAGCGTTGGGGGGGGAACAGGATCCTACGAGCAGTACTTC
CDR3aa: CSVGGGTGSYEQYF

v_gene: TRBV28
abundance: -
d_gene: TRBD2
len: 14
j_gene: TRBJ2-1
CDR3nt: TGTGCCAGCAAGCGGGAGAGCTTCTACAATGAGCAGTTCTTC
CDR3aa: CASKRESFYNEQFF

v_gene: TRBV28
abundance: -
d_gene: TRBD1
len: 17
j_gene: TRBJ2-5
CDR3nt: TGTGCCAGCAGTTTTTGGCAGGGGGCTAATCGTGGAGAGACCCAGTACTTC
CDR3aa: CASSFWQGANRGETQYF

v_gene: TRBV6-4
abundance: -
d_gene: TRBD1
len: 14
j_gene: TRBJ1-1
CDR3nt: TGTGCCAACCCGTCGACAGGGGGGAGGACTGAAGCTTTCTTT
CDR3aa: CANPSTGGRTEAFF

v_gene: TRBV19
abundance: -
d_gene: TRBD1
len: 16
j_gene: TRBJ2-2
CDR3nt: TGTGCCAGTAGTGGGGGACAGGTTGACCTTACCGGGGAGCTGTTTTTT
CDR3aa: CASSGGQVDLTGELFF

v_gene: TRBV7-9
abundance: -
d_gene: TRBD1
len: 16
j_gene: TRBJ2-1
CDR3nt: TGTGCCAGCAGCCCTGGACAGGGGAGCTCCTACAATGAGCAGTTCTTC
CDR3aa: CASSPGQGSSYNEQFF

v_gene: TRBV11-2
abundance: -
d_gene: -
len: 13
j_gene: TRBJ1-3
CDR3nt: TGTGCCAGCTTCACGGGCTCTGGAAACACCATATATTTT
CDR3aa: CASFTGSGNTIYF

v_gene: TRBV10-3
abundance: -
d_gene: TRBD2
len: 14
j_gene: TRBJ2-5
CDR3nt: TGTGCCATCAGTGTGGCGGGGGGCCAAGAGACCCAGTACTTC
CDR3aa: CAISVAGGQETQYF

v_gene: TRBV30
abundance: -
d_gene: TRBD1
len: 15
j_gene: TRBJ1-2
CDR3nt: TGTGCCTGGAGTGGGTGGACAGGGGCATTGCATGGCTACACCTTC
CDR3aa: CAWSGWTGALHGYTF

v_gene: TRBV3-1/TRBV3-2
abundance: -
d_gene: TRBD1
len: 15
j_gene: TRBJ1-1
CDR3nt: TGTGCCAGCAGCCGGTCCGGGACAGAGAACACTGAAGCTTTCTTT
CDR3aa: CASSRSGTENTEAFF

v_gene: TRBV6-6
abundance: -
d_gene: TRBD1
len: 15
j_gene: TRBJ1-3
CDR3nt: TGTGCCAGCAGCCCCGGGGACAGCTCTGGAAACACCATATATTTT
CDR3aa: CASSPGDSSGNTIYF

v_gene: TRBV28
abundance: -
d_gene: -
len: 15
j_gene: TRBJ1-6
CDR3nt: TGTGCCAGCGGAGGTGGGAGCTCCTATAATTCACCCCTCCACTTT
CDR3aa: CASGGGSSYNSPLHF

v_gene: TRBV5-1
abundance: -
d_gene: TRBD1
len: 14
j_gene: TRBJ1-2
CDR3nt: TGCGCCAGCAGCAAGGGACAGGCCAACTATGGCTACACCTTC
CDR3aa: CASSKGQANYGYTF

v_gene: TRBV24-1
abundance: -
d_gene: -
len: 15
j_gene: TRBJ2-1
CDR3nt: TGTGCCACCAGTGAGAACAGGGCTGAGAACAATGAGCAGTTCTTC
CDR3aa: CATSENRAENNEQFF

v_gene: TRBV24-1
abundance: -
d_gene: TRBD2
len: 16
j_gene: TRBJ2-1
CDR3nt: TGTGCCACCAGTGAACCTACTAGCGGGAGATACAATGAGCAGTTCTTC
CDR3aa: CATSEPTSGRYNEQFF

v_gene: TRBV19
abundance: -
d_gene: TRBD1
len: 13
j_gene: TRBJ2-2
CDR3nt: TGTGCCACCCGGCAGGGGGCTGCCGGGGAGCTGTTTTTT
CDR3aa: CATRQGAAGELFF

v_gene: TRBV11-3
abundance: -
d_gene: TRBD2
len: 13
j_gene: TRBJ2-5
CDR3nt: TGTGCCAGCAGTTGGGGGGGGCAAGAGACCCAGTACTTC
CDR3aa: CASSWGGQETQYF

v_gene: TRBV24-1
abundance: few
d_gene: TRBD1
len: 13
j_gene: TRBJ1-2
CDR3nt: TGTGCCACCAGTGCCAGGGACAGGGTCGGCTACACCTTC
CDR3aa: CATSARDRVGYTF

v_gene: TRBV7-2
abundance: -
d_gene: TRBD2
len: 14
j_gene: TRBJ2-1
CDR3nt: TGTGCCAGCAGCTTCATTGCGGGAGATGGTGAGCAGTTCTTC
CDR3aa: CASSFIAGDGEQFF

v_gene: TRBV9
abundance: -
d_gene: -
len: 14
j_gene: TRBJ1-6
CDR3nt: TGTGCCAGCAGCGTGGGGCATAATAATTCACCCCTCCACTTT
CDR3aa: CASSVGHNNSPLHF

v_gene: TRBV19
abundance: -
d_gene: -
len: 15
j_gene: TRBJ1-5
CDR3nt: TGTGCCAGTAGTATAGGAGGATCTAGCAATCAGCCCCAGCATTTT
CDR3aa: CASSIGGSSNQPQHF

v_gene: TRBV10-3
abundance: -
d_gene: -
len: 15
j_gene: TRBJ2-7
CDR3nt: TGTGCCATCAGTGACCCTGGGGTGAGGGCCTACGAGCAGTACTTC
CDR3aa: CAISDPGVRAYEQYF

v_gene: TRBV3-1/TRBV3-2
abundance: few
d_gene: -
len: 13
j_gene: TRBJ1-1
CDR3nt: TGTGCCAGCAGCCTCACAGGTGAGGCTGAAGCTTTCTTT
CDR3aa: CASSLTGEAEAFF

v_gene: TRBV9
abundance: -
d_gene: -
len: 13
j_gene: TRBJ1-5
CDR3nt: TGTGCCAGCAGCGGGGAGGGAAATCAGCCCCAGCATTTT
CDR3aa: CASSGEGNQPQHF

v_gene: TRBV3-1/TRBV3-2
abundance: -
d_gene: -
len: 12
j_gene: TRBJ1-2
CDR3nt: TGTGCCAGCAGCCGCACGGACTATGGCTACACCTTC
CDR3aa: CASSRTDYGYTF

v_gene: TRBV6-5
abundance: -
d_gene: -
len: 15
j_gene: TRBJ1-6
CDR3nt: TGTGCCAGCAGTCTCCCCCGGGGGGTCGGTTCACCCCTCCACTTT
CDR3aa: CASSLPRGVGSPLHF

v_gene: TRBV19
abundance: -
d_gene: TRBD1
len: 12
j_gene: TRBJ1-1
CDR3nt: TGTGCCAGCCTAAGGGGGCTCACTGAAGCTTTCTTT
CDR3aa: CASLRGLTEAFF

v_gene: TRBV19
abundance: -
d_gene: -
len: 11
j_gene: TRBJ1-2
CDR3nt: TGTGCCAGTATGGCTTCCTATGGCTACACCTTC
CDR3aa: CASMASYGYTF

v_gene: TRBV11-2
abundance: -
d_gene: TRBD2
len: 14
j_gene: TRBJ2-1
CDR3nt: TGTGCCAGCAGTCCCCCGGGAGGCTACAATGAGCAGTTCTTC
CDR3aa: CASSPPGGYNEQFF

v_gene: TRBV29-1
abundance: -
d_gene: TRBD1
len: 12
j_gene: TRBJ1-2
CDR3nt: TGCAGCGTGGACAGGGCGGGCTATGGCTACACCTTC
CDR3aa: CSVDRAGYGYTF

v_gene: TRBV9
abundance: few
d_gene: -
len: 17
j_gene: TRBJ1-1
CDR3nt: TGTGCCAGCAGCGTATATCATGGTGGGCCTGGTGACACTGAAGCTTTCTTT
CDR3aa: CASSVYHGGPGDTEAFF